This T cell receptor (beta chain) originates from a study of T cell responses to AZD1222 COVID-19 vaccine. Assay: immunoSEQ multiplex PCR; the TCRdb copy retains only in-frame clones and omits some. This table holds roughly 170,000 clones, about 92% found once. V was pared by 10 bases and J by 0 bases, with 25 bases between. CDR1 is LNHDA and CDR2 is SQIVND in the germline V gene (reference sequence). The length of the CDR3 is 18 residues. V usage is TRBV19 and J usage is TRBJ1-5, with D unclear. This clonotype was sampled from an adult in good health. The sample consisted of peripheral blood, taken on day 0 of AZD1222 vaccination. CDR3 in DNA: TGTGCCACCCGAGGACTAGAAGGTTTTATGTATAGCAATCAGCCCCAGCATTTT. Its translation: CATRGLEGFMYSNQPQHF.